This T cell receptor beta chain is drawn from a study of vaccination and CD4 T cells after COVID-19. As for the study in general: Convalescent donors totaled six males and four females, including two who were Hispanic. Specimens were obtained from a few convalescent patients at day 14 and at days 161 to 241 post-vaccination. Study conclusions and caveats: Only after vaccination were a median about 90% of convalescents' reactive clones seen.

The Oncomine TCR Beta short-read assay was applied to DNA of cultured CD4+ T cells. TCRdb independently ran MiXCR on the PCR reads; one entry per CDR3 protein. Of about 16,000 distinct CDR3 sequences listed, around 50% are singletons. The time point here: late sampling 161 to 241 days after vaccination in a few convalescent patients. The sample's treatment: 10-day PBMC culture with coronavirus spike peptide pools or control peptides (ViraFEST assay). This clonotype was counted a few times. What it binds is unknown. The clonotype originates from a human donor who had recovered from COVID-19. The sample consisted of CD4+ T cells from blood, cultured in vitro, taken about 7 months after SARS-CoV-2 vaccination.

CDR3 nucleotide sequence: TGCAGTGCCTACGACGGGACAGGGGGTAGTTCACCCCTCCACTTT. Its protein is CSAYDGTGGSSPLHF. The chain couples TRBV20-1 to TRBJ1-6; 11 bases are shared with TRBD1. CDR3 length: 15 residues. Looked up from germline, CDR1 is DFQATT and CDR2 is SNEGSKA (reference sequence). After removal of 6 bases from V and 9 bases from J, the junction contained 10 bases not matched to a gene.